Following are 15 T cell receptor beta chains from one sample sequenced in a study of T cells in Graves' hyperthyroidism and ophthalmopathy. Researchers amplified the TCR beta CDR3 regions from RNA transcripts. First-round RT-PCR targeting the TCR CDR3 was performed with the HTBI primer set. Each CDR3 protein gets one entry after TCRdb re-called the multiplex PCR reads with MiXCR. Seen here are approximately 690,000 distinct CDR3 sequences, less than 25% observed once, and the top ten hold 30% to 40%. What was sequenced was blood. The receptors derive from a man aged 25 to 45 with Graves' ophthalmopathy.

This clonotype occurred many times. V gene TRBV5-1 combines with J gene TRBJ2-7; D unclear. The CDR3 totals 15 residues. The V gene's germline CDR1 is SGHRS and CDR2 YFSETQ. The ends were cut back, 0 bases at V and 3 bases at J, with 13 bases in the middle. Written as DNA, the CDR3 is TGCGCCAGCAGCTTGGCGGCAGGTTCCGTCTACGAGCAGTACTTC. This gives the protein CASSLAAGSVYEQYF.

This clonotype turned up a few times. The rearrangement links TRBV20-1 to TRBJ2-7; TRBD2 aligns across 7 bases. Germline V CDR1 and CDR2: DFQATT, SNEGSKA (reference sequence). CDR3 length equals 14 residues. The junction had 4 bases not matched to a gene; V was cut back by 0 bases and J by 2 bases. CDR3 DNA sequence: TGCAGTGCTAGAGATTGGGAGGGTCCCTACGAGCAGTACTTC. It is translated as CSARDWEGPYEQYF.

This clonotype has ten or more counts. The V call is TRBV7-2, the J call TRBJ2-1; 9 bases line up with TRBD1. CDR3 size: 13 residues. Germline values: CDR1 SGHTA, CDR2 FQGNSA. J gave up 10 bases and V 3 bases, and 4 bases lay outside the gene matches. The CDR3 DNA follows: TGTGCCAGCAGCTTGGGGGACAGGGTCGAGCAGTTCTTC. Translation gives CASSLGDRVEQFF.

V and J are TRBV4-1 and TRBJ2-1, with 11 bases matching TRBD2. The V segment lost 3 bases and the J segment 6 bases; nucleotides outside the gene matches: 4. Germline-derived CDR1 and CDR2 are MGHRA and YSYEKL. The CDR3 contains 15 residues. CDR3 coding DNA: TGCGCCAGCAGCCAGCCCGGGACTAGCGGCAATGAGCAGTTCTTC. Translated: CASSQPGTSGNEQFF.

This clonotype was detected many times. V is TRBV28 and J is TRBJ2-3, with 7 positions matching TRBD2. The CDR3 contains 15 residues. Germline loops: CDR1 MDHEN, CDR2 SYDVKM. V lost 5 bases to trimming and J lost 1 base; unmatched junction nucleotides: 6. CDR3 bases: TGTGCCAGCAGTACCCTAGCGGCGCGCACAGATACGCAGTATTTT. Its translation: CASSTLAARTDTQYF.

This clonotype came up many times. The chain recombines TRBV7-2 with TRBJ2-7; 8 bases match TRBD2. The V segment lost 1 base and the J segment 6 bases; nucleotides outside the gene matches: 11. Germline loops: CDR1 SGHTA, CDR2 FQGNSA. This CDR3 comprises 16 residues. The CDR3 sequence is CASSLVGTGGGGEQYF. CDR3 in DNA: TGTGCCAGCAGCTTAGTCGGTACGGGAGGGGGTGGCGAGCAGTACTTC.

The CDR3 region is CSVDWELPDTQYF. The CDR3 nucleotides are TGCAGCGTTGACTGGGAGCTGCCAGATACGCAGTATTTT. The chain is built from TRBV29-1 and TRBJ2-3; possible D gene TRBD2, 5 bases. Germline lookup yields CDR1 SQVTM and CDR2 ANQGSEA. Trimming pared 3 bases from V and 4 bases from J, leaving 11 bases between. The CDR3 runs to 13 residues.

V usage is TRBV18 and J usage is TRBJ1-1, with no clear D. Germline CDR1 KGHSH, CDR2 LQKENI. The CDR3 runs to 14 residues. With 5 bases removed from V and 3 bases from J, the gap between germline ends came to 13 bases. CDR3 loop: CASSSNREDTEAFF. DNA for the CDR3: TGTGCCAGCTCATCAAACAGAGAGGACACTGAAGCTTTCTTT.

The rearrangement uses TRBV9 and TRBJ1-3; no clear D gene. The length of the CDR3 is 15 residues. Germline values: CDR1 SGDLS, CDR2 YYNGEE. The germline V and J ends were trimmed by 0 bases and 4 bases, with 11 bases remaining between them. CDR3 nucleotide sequence: TGTGCCAGCAGCGTAGGAGAGGCCGCGGGAAACACCATATATTTT. Its protein is CASSVGEAAGNTIYF.

CDR3: CASSRTINYGYTF. The CDR3 bases are TGTGCCAGCAGCCGCACTATTAACTATGGCTACACCTTC. V and J are TRBV6-1 and TRBJ1-2, with D hard to call. Germline lookup yields CDR1 MNHNS and CDR2 SASEGT. Deletions cut 6 bases from V and 1 base from J, with 9 bases between. This CDR3 comprises 13 residues.

The table lists this clonotype with many counts. J is TRBJ2-7 and V is TRBV7-9; D uncertain. V lost 4 bases and J lost 2, with 6 bases in between. The CDR3 is 12 amino acids. From germline, CDR1 is SEHNR and CDR2 FQNEAQ (reference sequence). The CDR3 DNA sequence: TGTGCCAGCAGCTCCCAAACCTACGAGCAGTACTTC. Translating it yields CASSSQTYEQYF. Complete variable domain (other parts from reference TRBV7-9 and TRBJ2-7): DTGVSQNPRHKITKRGQNVTFRCDPISEHNRLYWYRQTLGQGPEFLTYFQNEAQLEKSRLLSDRFSAERPKGSFSTLEIQRTEQGDSAMYLCASSSQTYEQYFGPGTRLTVT.

This clonotype was seen a single time. The chain combines TRBV6-1 with TRBJ2-2, with 7 bases fitting TRBD2. The V and J ends lost 7 bases and 4 bases, in that order; junction bases with no gene match: 6. The CDR3 is 14 amino acids. Per germline, CDR1 MNHNS and CDR2 SASEGT. CDR3 DNA sequence: TGTGCCAGCAAGCGGGGAGGCCGCACCGGGGAGCTGTTTTTT. Residues: CASKRGGRTGELFF.

This clonotype was counted only a few times. V and J are TRBV19 and TRBJ1-1; D gene ambiguous. This CDR3 is built from 13 residues. V was trimmed by 3 bases and J by 1 base, leaving 6 bases between them. From germline, CDR1 is LNHDA and CDR2 SQIVND (reference sequence). CDR3 nucleotides: TGTGCCAGTAGTATTGCGGCGAACACTGAAGCTTTCTTT. It specifies CASSIAANTEAFF.

This clonotype was picked up a small number of times. The rearrangement links TRBV12-3 or TRBV12-4 to TRBJ1-1; a possible D gene is TRBD1 (6 bases). V shed 3 bases and J shed 1 base, with 9 bases lying between them. The CDR3 runs 14 residues. The CDR3 DNA is TGTGCCAGCAGTTTTCAGGGACAGAACACTGAAGCTTTCTTT. Residues: CASSFQGQNTEAFF.

This sequence joins TRBV24-1 and TRBJ2-2; D might be TRBD1 or TRBD2, each matching 5 bases. CDR1 is KGHDR, CDR2 SFDVKD, per germline. The CDR3 is 16 residues long. The V end lost 3 bases, the J end lost 9 bases, and 19 bases lay between the germline ends. CDR3 sequence reads: CATSDVRGTGARELFF. Here the CDR3 DNA reads TGTGCCACCAGTGATGTGAGGGGAACAGGCGCCAGGGAGCTGTTTTTT.